One and the same sample provided the 10 T cell receptor beta chains below, sequenced in a study of fetal regulatory T cell absence and autoimmunity. Produced via immunoSEQ multiplex PCR; TCRdb's table is partial and in-frame only. The repertoire consists of around 100,000 clones, with roughly 78% occurring once and the leading ten covering roughly 2%. The specimen sequenced was pancreas tissue. All receptors come from a male donor with IPEX syndrome.

V is TRBV6-6 and J is TRBJ2-7, with TRBD2 matching 14 bases. Trimming removed 2 bases from V and 4 bases from J; junction bases left unmatched: 4. The V gene's germline CDR1 is MNHNY and CDR2 SVGAGI (reference sequence). The CDR3 is 16 residues long. The CDR3: CASSYRGTSGSYEQYF. Here the CDR3 DNA reads TGTGCCAGCAGTTACAGGGGGACTAGCGGGAGTTACGAGCAGTACTTC.

This clone turned up a few times. The J gene is TRBJ2-2, the V gene TRBV6-5; a weak D match, TRBD1 (5 bases). V lost 6 bases and J 5 bases, leaving 7 bases between the germline ends. Germline-derived CDR1 and CDR2 are MNHEY and SVGAGI. The length of the CDR3 is 12 residues. CDR3 coding DNA: TGTGCCAGCAGGCAGGGAACCGGGGAGCTGTTTTTT. Protein sequence: CASRQGTGELFF.

This clone came up a few times. This chain links TRBV5-4 with TRBJ1-4; D possibly corresponds to TRBD1 (5 bases). V was cut by 4 bases and J by 10 bases, with 14 bases left in between. The germline V gene encodes CDR1 SGHNT and CDR2 YYREEE (reference sequence). The CDR3 length is 13 residues. The CDR3 sequence is CASSHVRDRKLFF. CDR3 coding DNA: TGTGCCAGCAGCCACGTCCGGGACCGAAAACTGTTTTTT.

CDR3 region: CASSQDRGQETQYF. Here the CDR3 DNA reads TGCGCCAGCAGCCAGGACAGGGGGCAAGAGACCCAGTACTTC. This sequence joins TRBV4-3 and TRBJ2-5; TRBD1 matches at 10 bases. J gave up 2 bases and V 3 bases, and 0 bases lay outside the gene matches. CDR1 is LGHNA and CDR2 is YSLEER in the germline V gene. This CDR3 comprises 14 residues.

This sequence joins TRBV6-1 and TRBJ1-5, with 8 bases identical to TRBD1. The CDR3 length is 16 residues. V trimming: 0 bases; J trimming: 7 bases; junction bases outside the gene matches: 8. Germline V gives CDR1 MNHNS, CDR2 SASEGT. CDR3 nucleotide sequence: TGTGCCAGCAGTGAAGCTGGCAGGGGGCCAAGGCAGCCCCAGCATTTT. It yields the protein CASSEAGRGPRQPQHF.

This chain connects TRBV7-6 to TRBJ2-7; possible D gene TRBD2, 5 bases. V dropped 1 base and J dropped 0 bases, with 13 bases sitting between them. Germline lookup yields CDR1 SGHVS and CDR2 FNYEAQ. The CDR3 has 16 amino acids. CDR3 bases: TGTGCCAGCAGCTTAGAGTCTTCTGACTACTCCTACGAGCAGTACTTC. Translating it yields CASSLESSDYSYEQYF.

The genes are TRBV2 and TRBJ2-7, with no clear D. CDR3 length equals 14 residues. With 4 bases removed from V and 0 bases from J, the gap between germline ends came to 10 bases. Germline-derived CDR1 and CDR2 are SNHLY and FYNNEI. This chain's CDR3 is CASSGVRLSYEQYF. The CDR3 region has the DNA TGTGCCAGCAGTGGGGTCCGCCTCTCCTACGAGCAGTACTTC.

The chain has TRBV5-1 and TRBJ1-1; TRBD1 matches at 8 bases. With 4 bases clipped from V and 5 bases from J, the junction kept 4 bases outside the gene matches. The CDR3 is 13 residues long. Germline V gives CDR1 SGHRS, CDR2 YFSETQ. The CDR3 loop reads CASSTRQGTEAFF. The CDR3 DNA follows: TGCGCCAGCAGCACACGACAGGGGACTGAAGCTTTCTTT. Based on the CDR3 plus reference TRBV5-1 and TRBJ1-1, the full variable domain is KAGVTQTPRYLIKTRGQQVTLSCSPISGHRSVSWYQQTPGQGLQFLFEYFSETQRNKGNFPGRFSGRQFSNSRSEMNVSTLELGDSALYLCASSTRQGTEAFFGQGTRLTVV.

The chain uses TRBV4-1 and TRBJ2-1, with TRBD2 matching over 9 bases. CDR1 is MGHRA, CDR2 YSYEKL, per germline. The CDR3 totals 18 residues. V dropped 0 bases and J dropped 0; count of bases not matched to a gene: 6. CDR3 bases: TGCGCCAGCAGCCAAGATGCTAGCGGGACCCACTCCTACAATGAGCAGTTCTTC. This sequence encodes CASSQDASGTHSYNEQFF.

The chain couples TRBV27 to TRBJ2-7, with 7 bases lining up with TRBD1. CDR1 is MNHEY, CDR2 SMNVEV, per germline (reference sequence). The CDR3 length is 19 residues. The V segment lost 1 base and the J segment 6 bases; nucleotides outside the gene matches: 21. In nucleotides, the CDR3 is TGTGCCAGCAGTTTATATCGAACAGGGGCTAGAGGGCTACGGGGCGAGCAGTACTTC. It specifies CASSLYRTGARGLRGEQYF.